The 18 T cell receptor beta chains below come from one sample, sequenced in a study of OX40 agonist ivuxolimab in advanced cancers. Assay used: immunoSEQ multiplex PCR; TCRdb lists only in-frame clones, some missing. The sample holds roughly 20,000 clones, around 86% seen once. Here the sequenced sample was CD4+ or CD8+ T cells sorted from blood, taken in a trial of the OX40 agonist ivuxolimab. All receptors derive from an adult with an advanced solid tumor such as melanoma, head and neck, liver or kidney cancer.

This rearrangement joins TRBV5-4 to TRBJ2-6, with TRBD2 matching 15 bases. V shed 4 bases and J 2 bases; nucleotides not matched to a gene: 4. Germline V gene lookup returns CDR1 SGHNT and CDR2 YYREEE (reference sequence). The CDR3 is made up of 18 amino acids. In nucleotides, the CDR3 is TGTGCCAGCAGCCGGACTAGCGGGAGGGCTGCTGGGGCCAACGTCCTGACTTTC. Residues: CASSRTSGRAAGANVLTF.

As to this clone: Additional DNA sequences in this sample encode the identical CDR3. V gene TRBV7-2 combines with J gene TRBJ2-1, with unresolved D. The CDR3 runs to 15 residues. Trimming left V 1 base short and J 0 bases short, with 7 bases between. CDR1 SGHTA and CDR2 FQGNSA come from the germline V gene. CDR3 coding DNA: TGTGCCAGCAGCTTAGGTAGTAGCTCCTACAATGAGCAGTTCTTC. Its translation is CASSLGSSSYNEQFF.

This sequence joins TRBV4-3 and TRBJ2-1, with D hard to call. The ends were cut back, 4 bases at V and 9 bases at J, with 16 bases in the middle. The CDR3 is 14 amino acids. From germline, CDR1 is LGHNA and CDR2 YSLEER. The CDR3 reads CASSRHILNGEQFF. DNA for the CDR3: TGCGCCAGCAGCCGACATATCCTTAACGGTGAGCAGTTCTTC.

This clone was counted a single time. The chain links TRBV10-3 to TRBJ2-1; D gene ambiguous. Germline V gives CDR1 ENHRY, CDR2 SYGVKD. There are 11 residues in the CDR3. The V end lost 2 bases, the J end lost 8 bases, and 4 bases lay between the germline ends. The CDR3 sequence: CAISELDEQFF. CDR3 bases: TGTGCCATCAGTGAGCTAGATGAGCAGTTCTTC.

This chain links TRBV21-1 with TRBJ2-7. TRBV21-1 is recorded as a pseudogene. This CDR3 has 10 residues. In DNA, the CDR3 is TGTGCCAGCAGGGGTTACGAGCAGTACTTC. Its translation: CASRGYEQYF.

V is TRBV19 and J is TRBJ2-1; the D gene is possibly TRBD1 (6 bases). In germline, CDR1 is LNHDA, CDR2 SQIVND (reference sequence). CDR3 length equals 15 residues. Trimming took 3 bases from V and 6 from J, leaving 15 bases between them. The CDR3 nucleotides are TGTGCCAGTAGTATTCGCCCCAGGGGAAGCAATGAGCAGTTCTTC. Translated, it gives CASSIRPRGSNEQFF.

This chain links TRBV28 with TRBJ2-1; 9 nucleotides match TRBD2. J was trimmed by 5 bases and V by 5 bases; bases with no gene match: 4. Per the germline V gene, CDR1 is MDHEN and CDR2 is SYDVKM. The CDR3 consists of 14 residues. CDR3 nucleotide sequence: TGTGCCAGCAGTCCTAGCGGGACCCACAATGAGCAGTTCTTC. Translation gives CASSPSGTHNEQFF.

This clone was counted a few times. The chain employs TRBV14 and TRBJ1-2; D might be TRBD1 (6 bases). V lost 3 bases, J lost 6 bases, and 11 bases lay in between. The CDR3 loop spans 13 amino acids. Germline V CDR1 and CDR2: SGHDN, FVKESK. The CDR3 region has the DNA TGTGCCAGCAGCCACAAACAGGGAAATGGCTACACCTTC. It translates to CASSHKQGNGYTF.

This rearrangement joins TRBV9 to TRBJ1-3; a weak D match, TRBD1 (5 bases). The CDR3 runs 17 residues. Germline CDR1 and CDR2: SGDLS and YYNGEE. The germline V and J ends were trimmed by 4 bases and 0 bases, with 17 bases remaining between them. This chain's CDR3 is CASSNQPGPSSGNTIYF. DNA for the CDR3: TGTGCCAGCAGCAACCAGCCGGGACCAAGCTCTGGAAACACCATATATTTT.

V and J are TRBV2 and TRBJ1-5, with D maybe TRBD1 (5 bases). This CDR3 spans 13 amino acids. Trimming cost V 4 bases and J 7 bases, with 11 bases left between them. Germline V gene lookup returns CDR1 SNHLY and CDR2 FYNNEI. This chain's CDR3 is CASSAGLDQPQHF. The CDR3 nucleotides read TGTGCCAGCAGTGCGGGGCTGGACCAGCCCCAGCATTTT.

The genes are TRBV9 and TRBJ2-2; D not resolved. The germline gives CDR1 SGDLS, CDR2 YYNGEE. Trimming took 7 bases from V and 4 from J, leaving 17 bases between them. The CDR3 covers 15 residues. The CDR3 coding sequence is TGTGCCAGCTCACCCCGGAGACGTGGCACCGGGGAGCTGTTTTTT. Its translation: CASSPRRRGTGELFF.

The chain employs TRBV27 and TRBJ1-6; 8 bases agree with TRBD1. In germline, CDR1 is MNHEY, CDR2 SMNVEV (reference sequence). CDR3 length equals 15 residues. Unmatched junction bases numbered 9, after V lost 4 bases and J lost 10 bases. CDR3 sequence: CASSSVGQGGSPLHF. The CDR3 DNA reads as TGTGCCAGCAGTTCGGTAGGACAGGGAGGATCACCCCTCCACTTT.

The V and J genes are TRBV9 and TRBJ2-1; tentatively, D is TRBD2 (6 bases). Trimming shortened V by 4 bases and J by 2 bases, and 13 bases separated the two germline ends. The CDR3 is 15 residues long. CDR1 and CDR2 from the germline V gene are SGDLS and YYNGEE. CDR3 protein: CASSPPRRAYNEQFF. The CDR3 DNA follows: TGTGCCAGCAGCCCCCCCAGGAGGGCCTACAATGAGCAGTTCTTC.

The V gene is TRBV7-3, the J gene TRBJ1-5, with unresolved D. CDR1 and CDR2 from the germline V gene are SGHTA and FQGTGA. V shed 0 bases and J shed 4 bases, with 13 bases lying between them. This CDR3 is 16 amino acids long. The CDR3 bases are TGTGCCAGCAGCTTAACGTTGGCAGCCTATAATCAGCCCCAGCATTTT. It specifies CASSLTLAAYNQPQHF.

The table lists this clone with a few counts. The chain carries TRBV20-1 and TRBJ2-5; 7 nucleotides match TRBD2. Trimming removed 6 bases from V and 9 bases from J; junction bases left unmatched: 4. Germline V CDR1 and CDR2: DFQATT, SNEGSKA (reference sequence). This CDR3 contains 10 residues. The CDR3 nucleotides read TGCAGTGCCATGGCGGGGGCCCAGTACTTC. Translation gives CSAMAGAQYF.

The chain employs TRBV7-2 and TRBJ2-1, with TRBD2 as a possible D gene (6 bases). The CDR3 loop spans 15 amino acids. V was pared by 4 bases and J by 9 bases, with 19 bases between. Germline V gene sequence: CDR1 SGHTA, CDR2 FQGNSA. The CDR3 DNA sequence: TGTGCCAGCAGCTCTGGAGGGACTTACGTCGCTGAGCAGTTCTTC. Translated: CASSSGGTYVAEQFF.

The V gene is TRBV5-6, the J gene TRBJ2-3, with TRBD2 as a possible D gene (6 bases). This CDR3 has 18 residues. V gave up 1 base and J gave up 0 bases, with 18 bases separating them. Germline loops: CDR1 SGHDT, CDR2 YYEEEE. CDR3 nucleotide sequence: TGTGCCAGCAGCTTGTTGCCCGGGGCGGCGGGGAGCACAGATACGCAGTATTTT. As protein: CASSLLPGAAGSTDTQYF.

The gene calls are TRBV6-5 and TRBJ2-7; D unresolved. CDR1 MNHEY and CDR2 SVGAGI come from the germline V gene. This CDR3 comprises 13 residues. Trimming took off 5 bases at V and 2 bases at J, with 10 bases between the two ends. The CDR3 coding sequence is TGTGCCAGCAGTCGGACGGCCCCCTACGAGCAGTACTTC. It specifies CASSRTAPYEQYF.